A single sample is the source of the 9 T cell receptor beta chains below, sequenced in a study of early T cells in non-severe SARS-CoV-2 infection. TCRdb analysed the 5' RACE reads with MiXCR anew, one entry per CDR3 protein. The sample has some 40,000 distinct CDR3 sequences; roughly 5% are singletons. Sequencing used whole blood. The receptors here all came from an adult who was a healthcare worker with PCR-confirmed SARS-CoV-2 infection or an uninfected control (not recorded which).

Points on this clonotype: This may stem from a read error, because a much larger clone lies one nucleotide away. The chain recombines TRBV2 with TRBJ1-2, with D possibly matching TRBD1 (6 bases). CDR3 length equals 13 residues. The germline gives CDR1 SNHLY, CDR2 FYNNEI. As DNA, the CDR3 is TGTGTCAGCAGTCCACAGGGACCCTATGGCTACACCTTC. Translated, it gives CVSSPQGPYGYTF. Full variable domain (outside the CDR3, taken from reference TRBV2 and TRBJ1-2): EPEVTQTPSHQVTQMGQEVILRCVPISNHLYFYWYRQILGQKVEFLVSFYNNEISEKSEIFDDQFSVERPDGSNFTLKIRSTKLEDSAMYFCVSSPQGPYGYTFGSGTRLTVV.

This clonotype was found a few times. DNA of the CDR3: TGTGCCAGCAGCAAAACAGAGTACGAAGAGACCCAGTACTTC. Residues: CASSKTEYEETQYF. The chain uses TRBV28 and TRBJ2-5; D uncertain. The CDR3 is 14 residues long. Germline V lookup: CDR1 MDHEN, CDR2 SYDVKM. Trimming removed 6 bases from V and 3 bases from J, with 14 bases in between.

This clonotype was observed at least ten times. This CDR3 reads CASSLVAETQYF. The CDR3 coding sequence is TGTGCCAGCAGTTTAGTTGCAGAGACCCAGTACTTC. The chain couples TRBV28 to TRBJ2-5, with D hard to call. V was trimmed by 2 bases and J by 4 bases, leaving 5 bases between them. The CDR3 consists of 12 residues. Looked up from germline, CDR1 is MDHEN and CDR2 is SYDVKM.

This clonotype came up many times. The rearrangement links TRBV4-1 to TRBJ2-5; possibly TRBD1 for D (5 bases). The V end lost 1 base, the J end lost 2 bases, and 5 bases lay between the germline ends. The CDR3 contains 13 residues. Germline-derived CDR1 and CDR2 are MGHRA and YSYEKL. CDR3 nucleotides: TGCGCCAGCAGCCAAGGGACACAAGAGACCCAGTACTTC. Translating it yields CASSQGTQETQYF.

This clonotype has at least ten counts. The V gene is TRBV11-2, the J gene TRBJ2-1; 9 bases fit TRBD1. The CDR3 covers 14 residues. Trimming removed 5 bases from V and 6 bases from J; junction bases left unmatched: 5. Germline CDR1 is SGHAT and CDR2 is FQNNGV. The CDR3 region is CASSVGQGRNEQFF. DNA for the CDR3: TGTGCCAGCAGCGTCGGACAGGGGCGCAATGAGCAGTTCTTC.

The rearrangement uses TRBV6-6 and TRBJ2-1; D uncertain. CDR3 length equals 14 residues. Per germline, CDR1 MNHNY and CDR2 SVGAGI (reference sequence). V was clipped by 0 bases and J by 4 bases, with 7 bases between them. The CDR3 loop is CASSYSRIYNEQFF. As DNA, the CDR3 is TGTGCCAGCAGTTACTCGAGGATATACAATGAGCAGTTCTTC.

The gene calls are TRBV20-1 and TRBJ2-1, with TRBD2 matching over 9 bases. There are 14 residues in the CDR3. The V and J ends lost 5 bases and 9 bases, in that order; junction bases with no gene match: 11. Germline CDR1 and CDR2: DFQATT and SNEGSKA (reference sequence). The CDR3 protein is CSAVMGLAVVEQFF. The CDR3 region has the DNA TGCAGTGCTGTCATGGGACTAGCCGTCGTTGAGCAGTTCTTC.

This clonotype was counted only a few times. The chain recombines TRBV12-3 or TRBV12-4 with TRBJ2-1; D is perhaps TRBD1 (5 bases). Trimming removed 7 bases from V and 7 bases from J, with 17 bases in between. The CDR3 has 14 residues. CDR3 sequence: CASIKGRVTNEQFF. CDR3 DNA: TGTGCCAGCATCAAAGGCAGGGTCACTAATGAGCAGTTCTTC.

Ten or more counts support this clonotype. The CDR3 spells CASIWQETQYF. In nucleotides, the CDR3 is TGTGCCAGTATATGGCAAGAGACCCAGTACTTC. J is TRBJ2-5 and V is TRBV19; D ambiguous. CDR1 and CDR2 from the germline V gene are LNHDA and SQIVND (reference sequence). The CDR3 contains 11 residues. V was trimmed by 7 bases and J by 2 bases, leaving 5 bases between them.